These T cell receptor beta chains were read from a single sample in a study of shared clonotypes between healthy human individuals. Generated by immunoSEQ multiplex PCR, the TCRdb table keeps only in-frame clones and is missing some. The sample has more than 550,000 clones, about 91% seen once. Sequences were obtained from naive CD8+ T cells sorted from blood. The receptors derive from a man aged 25-45 years in good health. Each CDR3 is given with its conserved first and last residue. D genes are given only for firm matches. Clone sizes are given selectively: once, few, many, or a class where the clone is expanded.

clone_size j_call d_call v_call cdr3_aa cdr3_nt
- TRBJ1-5 TRBD1 TRBV28 CASTSDRGGNQPQHF TGTGCCAGCACCTCGGACAGGGGTGGCAATCAGCCCCAGCATTTT
- TRBJ1-2 TRBD1 TRBV28 CASSLGTGGSNYGYTF TGTGCCAGCAGTTTAGGGACAGGGGGCAGTAACTATGGCTACACCTTC
once TRBJ2-7 TRBD2 TRBV5-6 CASSLISGGGYEQYF TGTGCCAGCAGCTTGATATCGGGAGGGGGCTACGAGCAGTACTTC
- TRBJ2-4 - TRBV9 CASSPRGGGFNIQYF TGTGCCAGCAGCCCCCGCGGAGGGGGGTTCAACATTCAGTACTTC
- TRBJ2-1 TRBD2 TRBV29-1 CSVGGGAGLAESNEQFF TGCAGCGTTGGGGGAGGGGCCGGACTAGCGGAAAGCAATGAGCAGTTCTTC
- TRBJ2-3 - TRBV5-1 CASSFRETSTDTQYF TGCGCCAGCAGCTTCCGTGAAACTAGCACAGATACGCAGTATTTT
- TRBJ2-5 TRBD1 TRBV4-1 CASSDSIYRGQETQYF TGTGCCAGCAGCGACAGCATCTACAGGGGACAAGAGACCCAGTACTTC
- TRBJ2-7 - TRBV4-2 CASSHPDSYEQYF TGTGCCAGCAGCCATCCGGACTCCTACGAGCAGTACTTC
- TRBJ2-1 - TRBV5-5 CASSFAGPSSYNEQFF TGTGCCAGCAGCTTTGCCGGACCCAGCTCCTACAATGAGCAGTTCTTC
- TRBJ2-6 - TRBV19 CASSIGQFRSGANVLTF TGTGCCAGTAGTATCGGACAGTTTCGCTCTGGGGCCAACGTCCTGACTTTC
- TRBJ2-2 - TRBV5-1 CASSLVGPPSTGELFF TGCGCCAGCAGCTTGGTGGGGCCACCCAGCACCGGGGAGCTGTTTTTT
- TRBJ2-7 TRBD2 TRBV5-4 CASSLLLAGDGHEQYF TGTGCCAGCAGCTTGTTACTAGCGGGAGACGGCCACGAGCAGTACTTC
- TRBJ2-1 TRBD2 TRBV9 CASSVVSGRIYEQFF TGTGCCAGCAGCGTAGTTAGCGGGAGGATCTATGAGCAGTTCTTC
- TRBJ2-5 - TRBV4-1 CASSQTRDLGKETQYF TGCGCCAGCAGCCAAACCCGGGACTTGGGAAAGGAGACCCAGTACTTC
once TRBJ2-7 - TRBV29-1 CSGGGRTTNGYEQYF TGCAGCGGTGGGGGGCGCACGACGAATGGGTACGAGCAGTACTTC
- TRBJ2-5 TRBD2 TRBV27 CASSGVAGTSGRTSRETQYF TGTGCCAGCAGTGGGGTCGCCGGGACTAGCGGGAGGACGTCAAGGGAGACCCAGTACTTC
- TRBJ1-1 - TRBV5-4 CASSLDKNTEAFF TGTGCCAGCAGTCTAGACAAGAACACTGAAGCTTTCTTT
- TRBJ2-7 - TRBV27 CASSRDRAKYEQYF TGTGCCAGCAGTAGAGACCGGGCCAAATACGAGCAGTACTTC
- TRBJ2-7 - TRBV28 CASRAVTSYEQYF TGTGCCAGCAGAGCCGTCACATCCTACGAGCAGTACTTC
- TRBJ2-5 - TRBV6-4 CASSTIQETQYF TGTGCCAGCAGCACGATTCAAGAGACCCAGTACTTC
- TRBJ2-7 TRBD1 TRBV7-9 CASSLVGTGVDEQYF TGTGCCAGCAGCTTAGTCGGGACAGGGGTTGATGAGCAGTACTTC
once TRBJ1-5 TRBD1 TRBV28 CASSPTRTGGQQPQHF TGTGCCAGCAGTCCAACCAGGACAGGGGGCCAACAGCCCCAGCATTTT
once TRBJ2-1 TRBD2 TRBV11-3 CASSPRAGVHNEQFF TGTGCCAGCAGCCCACGAGCGGGAGTTCACAATGAGCAGTTCTTC
- TRBJ2-7 - TRBV9 CASSLYREAAYEQYF TGTGCCAGCAGCTTGTACAGGGAAGCCGCCTACGAGCAGTACTTC
few TRBJ2-7 TRBD1 TRBV27 CASSDRGHPSYEQYF TGTGCCAGCAGTGACAGGGGGCATCCCTCCTACGAGCAGTACTTC
- TRBJ2-2 TRBD2 TRBV11-2 CASSLLAGGDGELFF TGTGCCAGCAGCTTACTAGCGGGAGGGGACGGGGAGCTGTTTTTT
- TRBJ2-3 TRBD2 TRBV11-2 CASSLGGGPDTQYF TGTGCCAGCAGCTTAGGGGGAGGGCCCGATACGCAGTATTTT
once TRBJ2-7 - TRBV27 CASSFGVGSYEQYF TGTGCCAGCAGTTTTGGAGTAGGATCCTACGAGCAGTACTTC
- TRBJ2-7 - TRBV27 CASSFAPVYEQYF TGTGCCAGCAGTTTTGCGCCAGTCTACGAGCAGTACTTC
- TRBJ2-7 - TRBV28 CASSLLGIHEQYF TGTGCCAGCAGTTTGTTGGGGATCCACGAGCAGTACTTC
- TRBJ2-2 - TRBV6-1 CASSAGESGELFF TGTGCCAGCAGCGCAGGGGAATCCGGGGAGCTGTTTTTT
- TRBJ1-1 - TRBV2 CASSDSRGTEAFF TGTGCCAGCAGTGACAGCAGGGGAACTGAAGCTTTCTTT
- TRBJ2-3 - TRBV5-1 CASSLEGTSSTDTQYF TGCGCCAGCAGCTTGGAGGGGACATCTAGCACAGATACGCAGTATTTT
- TRBJ2-1 TRBD2 TRBV28 CASSCPLAGVNEQFF TGTGCCAGCAGTTGCCCGTTAGCGGGGGTCAATGAGCAGTTCTTC
few TRBJ1-1 - TRBV5-1 CASSFRTVTNTEAFF TGCGCCAGCAGCTTCCGGACGGTAACGAACACTGAAGCTTTCTTT
- TRBJ2-5 - TRBV5-1 CASSQQQGRKETQYF TGCGCCAGCAGCCAACAACAGGGGAGGAAAGAGACCCAGTACTTC
once TRBJ2-2 - TRBV7-8 CASSLAPVELFF TGTGCCAGCAGCTTAGCTCCTGTGGAGCTGTTTTTT
- TRBJ2-1 - TRBV5-1 CASSHEGGQNNEQFF TGCGCCAGCAGCCACGAAGGGGGTCAAAACAATGAGCAGTTCTTC
- TRBJ2-7 - TRBV28 CASSLGTSGEQYF TGTGCCAGCAGTTTAGGGACCTCCGGGGAGCAGTACTTC
- TRBJ2-7 - TRBV4-1 CASSQAVTAYEQYF TGCGCCAGCAGCCAAGCTGTGACAGCCTACGAGCAGTACTTC
- TRBJ2-7 TRBD2 TRBV12-5 CASAQGLPPYEQYF TGTGCTAGTGCCCAGGGACTACCCCCCTACGAGCAGTACTTC
- TRBJ2-5 - TRBV4-1 CASSQASRTGETQYF TGCGCCAGCAGCCAAGCGAGTCGGACCGGGGAGACCCAGTACTTC
- TRBJ2-1 - TRBV6-5 CASSGGLNEQFF TGTGCCAGCAGTGGCGGGCTCAATGAGCAGTTCTTC
- TRBJ2-5 TRBD1 TRBV18 CASSPNRDSREQETQYF TGTGCCAGCTCACCGAATCGGGACAGCAGAGAGCAAGAGACCCAGTACTTC
few TRBJ2-7 - TRBV5-4 CASSPGWPDEQYF TGTGCCAGCAGCCCCGGGTGGCCGGACGAGCAGTACTTC
- TRBJ2-7 - TRBV15 CATSRDRRLGGYEQYF TGTGCCACCAGCAGAGACCGACGTCTGGGGGGCTACGAGCAGTACTTC
- TRBJ2-3 TRBD2 TRBV9 CASSVGLTSGQNTDTQYF TGTGCCAGCAGCGTAGGATTGACTAGCGGGCAAAACACAGATACGCAGTATTTT
- TRBJ2-7 - TRBV5-1 CASSLEVVSSYEQYF TGCGCCAGCAGCTTGGAGGTCGTAAGCTCCTACGAGCAGTACTTC
- TRBJ2-7 - TRBV27 CASSLEPPLDEQYF TGTGCCAGCAGTTTAGAACCCCCCCTAGATGAGCAGTACTTC